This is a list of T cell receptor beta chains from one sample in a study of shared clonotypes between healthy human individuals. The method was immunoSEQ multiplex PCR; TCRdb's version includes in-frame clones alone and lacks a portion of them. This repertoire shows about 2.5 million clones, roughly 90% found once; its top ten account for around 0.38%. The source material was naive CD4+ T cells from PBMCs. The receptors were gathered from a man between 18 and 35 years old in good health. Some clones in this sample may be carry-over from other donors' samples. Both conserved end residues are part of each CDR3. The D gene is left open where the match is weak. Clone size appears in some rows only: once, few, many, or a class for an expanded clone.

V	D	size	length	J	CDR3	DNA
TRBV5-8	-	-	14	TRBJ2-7	CASTNYGGPLMQYF	TGTGCCAGCACCAACTACGGCGGGCCCCTAATGCAGTACTTC
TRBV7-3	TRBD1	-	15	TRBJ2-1	CASSLRTGGKNEQFF	TGTGCCAGCAGCTTAAGGACAGGGGGAAAAAATGAGCAGTTCTTC
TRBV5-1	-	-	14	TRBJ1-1	CASSSSLPGTEAFF	TGCGCCAGCAGCAGCTCTCTCCCTGGGACTGAAGCTTTCTTT
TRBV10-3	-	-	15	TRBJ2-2	CAISEGGERGGELFF	TGTGCCATCAGTGAGGGCGGGGAGAGGGGCGGGGAGCTGTTTTTT
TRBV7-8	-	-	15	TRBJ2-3	CASSLVWGSTDTQYF	TGTGCCAGCAGCTTAGTCTGGGGGAGCACAGATACGCAGTATTTT
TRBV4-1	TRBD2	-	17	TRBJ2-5	CASSQGVLRETVETQYF	TGCGCCAGCAGCCAAGGAGTATTGCGGGAGACTGTAGAGACCCAGTACTTC
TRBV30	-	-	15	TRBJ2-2	CAWSGQGIATGELFF	TGTGCCTGGAGTGGGCAGGGGATTGCCACCGGGGAGCTGTTTTTT
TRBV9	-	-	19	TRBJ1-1	CASSTPRGETRSMNTEAFF	TGTGCCAGCAGCACCCCCCGGGGTGAAACACGGTCCATGAACACTGAAGCTTTCTTT
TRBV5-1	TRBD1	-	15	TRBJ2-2	CASSFVGQAAGELFF	TGCGCCAGCAGCTTCGTAGGACAGGCCGCCGGGGAGCTGTTTTTT
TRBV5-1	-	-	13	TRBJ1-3	CASRSGSGNTIYF	TGCGCCAGCAGATCAGGCTCGGGAAACACCATATATTTT
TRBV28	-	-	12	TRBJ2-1	CASNQLDNEQFF	TGTGCCAGCAACCAACTAGACAATGAGCAGTTCTTC
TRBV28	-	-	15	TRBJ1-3	CVSSGALFSGNTIYF	TGTGTCTCTAGCGGCGCCCTTTTCTCTGGAAACACCATATATTTT
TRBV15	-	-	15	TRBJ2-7	CATSRDPGSRYEQYF	TGTGCCACCAGCAGAGATCCCGGGAGCCGCTACGAGCAGTACTTC
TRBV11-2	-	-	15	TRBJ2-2	CASSSPRGRAGELFF	TGTGCCAGCAGCTCGCCGCGCGGCAGGGCCGGGGAGCTGTTTTTT
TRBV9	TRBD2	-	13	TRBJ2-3	CASSVAPREAQYF	TGTGCCAGCAGCGTAGCCCCTCGGGAGGCCCAGTATTTT
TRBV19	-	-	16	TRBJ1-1	CASSRRGGESVGEAFF	TGTGCCAGTAGCCGGAGGGGGGGCGAGTCAGTAGGTGAAGCTTTCTTT
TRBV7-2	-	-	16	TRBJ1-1	CASSLVSLAGGTEAFF	TGTGCCAGCAGCTTGGTGAGCCTGGCTGGTGGCACTGAAGCTTTCTTT
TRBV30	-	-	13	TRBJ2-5	CAWSILGTRKQYF	TGTGCCTGGAGTATCCTGGGGACGAGAAAGCAGTACTTC
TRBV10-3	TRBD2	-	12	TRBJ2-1	CAISSSGLEQFF	TGTGCCATCAGTTCTAGCGGTTTGGAGCAGTTCTTC
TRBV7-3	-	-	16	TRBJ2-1	CASSLRPGSSYNEQFF	TGTGCCAGCAGCTTAAGGCCGGGGAGCTCCTACAATGAGCAGTTCTTC
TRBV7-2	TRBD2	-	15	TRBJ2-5	CASSRSGTSQETQYF	TGTGCCAGCAGCCGTAGCGGGACATCCCAAGAGACCCAGTACTTC
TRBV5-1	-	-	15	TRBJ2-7	CASSLGGGESYEQYF	TGCGCCAGCAGCTTGGGGGGCGGGGAATCCTACGAGCAGTACTTC
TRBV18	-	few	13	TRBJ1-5	CASSPPGNQPQHF	TGTGCCAGCTCACCACCAGGCAATCAGCCCCAGCATTTT
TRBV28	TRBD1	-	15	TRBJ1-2	CASSAGGSANYGYTF	TGTGCCAGCAGTGCAGGGGGCTCGGCTAACTATGGCTACACCTTC
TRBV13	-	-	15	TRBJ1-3	CASSLGWGDGNTIYF	TGTGCCAGCAGCTTAGGCTGGGGGGATGGAAACACCATATATTTT
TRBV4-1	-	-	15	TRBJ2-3	CASSLEGTSTDTQYF	TGCGCCAGCAGCCTAGAGGGAACAAGCACAGATACGCAGTATTTT
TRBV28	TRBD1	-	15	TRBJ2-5	CASSPRPGQGETQYF	TGTGCCAGCAGTCCACGACCGGGACAGGGAGAGACCCAGTACTTC
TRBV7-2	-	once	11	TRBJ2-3	CAGARADTQYF	TGTGCCGGTGCGAGAGCCGATACGCAGTATTTT
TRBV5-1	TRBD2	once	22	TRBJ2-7	CASSLGPSFRTSSEGPSYEQYF	TGCGCCAGCAGCTTGGGGCCCTCATTCCGGACTAGTAGTGAGGGACCTTCCTACGAGCAGTACTTC
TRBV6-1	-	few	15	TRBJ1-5	CASRPTEYSNQPQHF	TGTGCCAGCAGACCGACAGAGTATAGCAATCAGCCCCAGCATTTT
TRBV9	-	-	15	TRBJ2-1	CASSVDGPAYNEQFF	TGTGCCAGCAGCGTAGACGGGCCCGCCTACAATGAGCAGTTCTTC
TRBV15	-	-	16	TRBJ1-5	CATSREVGSLNQPQHF	TGTGCCACCAGCAGAGAGGTGGGCTCCTTAAATCAGCCCCAGCATTTT
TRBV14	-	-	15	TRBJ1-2	CASSQDLRDPYGYTF	TGTGCCAGCAGCCAAGACCTCAGGGACCCCTATGGCTACACCTTC
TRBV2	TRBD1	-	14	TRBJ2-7	CASSRIRGLEEQYF	TGTGCCAGCAGTCGAATCAGGGGGCTAGAGGAGCAGTACTTC
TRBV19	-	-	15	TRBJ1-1	CASCGLDRGNTEAFF	TGTGCCAGTTGTGGCCTTGATCGGGGGAACACTGAAGCTTTCTTT
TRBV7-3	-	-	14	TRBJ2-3	CASSLRLALDTQYF	TGTGCCAGCAGCTTGAGGCTAGCCCTAGATACGCAGTATTTT
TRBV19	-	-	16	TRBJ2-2	CASTAIGVWGTGELFF	TGTGCCAGTACCGCGATCGGGGTTTGGGGAACCGGGGAGCTGTTTTTT
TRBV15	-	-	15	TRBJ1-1	CATSRDEGRNTEAFF	TGTGCCACCAGCAGAGATGAGGGCCGTAACACTGAAGCTTTCTTT
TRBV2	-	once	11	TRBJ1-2	CASSEGAGYTF	TGTGCCAGCAGTGAGGGAGCTGGGTACACCTTC
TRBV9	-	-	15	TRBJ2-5	CASSLSTGIQETQYF	TGTGCCAGCAGCCTTAGCACAGGGATCCAAGAGACCCAGTACTTC
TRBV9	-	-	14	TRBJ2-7	CASSPLGSSYEQYF	TGTGCCAGCAGCCCCTTGGGGAGCTCCTACGAGCAGTACTTC
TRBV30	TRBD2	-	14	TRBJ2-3	CAWSIGLAGEGQYF	TGTGCCTGGAGTATCGGACTAGCGGGAGAGGGGCAGTATTTT
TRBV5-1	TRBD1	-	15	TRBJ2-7	CASSPTPGQGHEQYF	TGCGCCAGCAGCCCAACACCGGGACAGGGCCACGAGCAGTACTTC
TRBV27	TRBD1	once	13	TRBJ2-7	CASSLQGAYEQYF	TGTGCCAGCAGTTTGCAGGGGGCCTACGAGCAGTACTTC
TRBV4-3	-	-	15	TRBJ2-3	CASSQDTGGTDTQYF	TGCGCCAGCAGCCAAGATACGGGAGGCACAGATACGCAGTATTTT
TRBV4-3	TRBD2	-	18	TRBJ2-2	CASSQVPFGAGLTGELFF	TGCGCCAGCAGCCAAGTCCCCTTTGGAGCGGGACTCACCGGGGAGCTGTTTTTT
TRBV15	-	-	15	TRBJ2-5	CATSRERGPQETQYF	TGTGCCACCAGCAGGGAGAGGGGCCCCCAAGAGACCCAGTACTTC
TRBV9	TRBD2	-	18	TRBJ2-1	CASSVAGTSGGWNNEQFF	TGTGCCAGCAGCGTAGCTGGGACTAGCGGGGGCTGGAACAATGAGCAGTTCTTC
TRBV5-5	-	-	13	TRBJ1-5	CASSGGRYQPQHF	TGTGCCAGCAGCGGGGGGAGATATCAGCCCCAGCATTTT
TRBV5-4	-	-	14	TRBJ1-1	CASSLVEGNTEAFF	TGTGCCAGCAGCTTGGTTGAGGGGAACACTGAAGCTTTCTTT
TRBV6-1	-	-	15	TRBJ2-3	CASSQQPLQTDTQYF	TGTGCCAGCAGTCAACAGCCTCTACAAACAGATACGCAGTATTTT
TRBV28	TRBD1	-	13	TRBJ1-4	CATYRGMGEKLFF	TGTGCCACATACAGGGGAATGGGTGAAAAACTGTTTTTT
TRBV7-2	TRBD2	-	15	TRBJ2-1	CASSSGVAGYNEQFF	TGTGCCAGCAGCTCGGGTGTAGCGGGCTACAATGAGCAGTTCTTC
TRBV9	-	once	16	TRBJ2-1	CASSGPTRPSANEQFF	TGTGCCAGCAGCGGCCCGACTAGGCCTTCGGCCAATGAGCAGTTCTTC